The T cell receptor beta chain described here comes from a study of T-cell memory formation after mild COVID-19. The junction had 5 bases not matched to a gene; V was cut back by 3 bases and J by 0 bases. There are 15 residues in the CDR3. CDR1 is LGHNA, CDR2 YSLEER, per germline. TCRdb analysed the 5' RACE reads with MiXCR anew, one entry per CDR3 protein. The sample gives fewer than 2,000 distinct CDR3 sequences, roughly 59% of which show up once; around 9% is in the top ten. Study outcomes and limitations: Pre-infection memory harbored some responding clones, suggesting cross-reactive memory joined. Second-wave clones that peaked on day 37 lacked confirmed SARS-CoV-2 specificity. There was a balanced CD4/CD8 profile in clones contracting day 15 to 85, and later expanders leaned CD4+.

By share, this clonotype ranks as large. What it recognizes is unknown. The V gene is TRBV4-3, the J gene TRBJ2-7, with TRBD2 matching 7 bases. The clonotype comes from an adult who had mild COVID-19 (a few samples of this study predate the infection). Cell type and time point are not known. What was sequenced was PBMCs or a T cell subset sorted from them (not recorded which). In DNA form, the CDR3 reads TGCGCCAGCAGCCAGTGGCGGGGGTCCTCCTACGAGCAGTACTTC. Translation: CASSQWRGSSYEQYF.